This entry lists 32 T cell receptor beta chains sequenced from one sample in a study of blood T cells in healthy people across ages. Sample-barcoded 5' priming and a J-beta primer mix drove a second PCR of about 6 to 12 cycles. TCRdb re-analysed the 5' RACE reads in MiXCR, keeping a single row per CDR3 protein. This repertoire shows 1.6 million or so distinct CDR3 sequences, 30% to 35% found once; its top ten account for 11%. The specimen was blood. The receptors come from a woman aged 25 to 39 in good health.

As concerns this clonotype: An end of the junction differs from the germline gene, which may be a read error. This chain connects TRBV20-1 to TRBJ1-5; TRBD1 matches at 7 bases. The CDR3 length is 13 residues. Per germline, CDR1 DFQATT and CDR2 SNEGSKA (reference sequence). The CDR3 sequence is CSAREGADQPQHF. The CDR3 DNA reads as TGCAGTGCTCGAGAGGGGGCCGATCAGCCCCAGCATTTT.

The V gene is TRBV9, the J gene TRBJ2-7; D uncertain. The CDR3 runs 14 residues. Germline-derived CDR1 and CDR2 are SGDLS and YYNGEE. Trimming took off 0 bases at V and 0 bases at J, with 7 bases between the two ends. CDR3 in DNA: TGTGCCAGCAGCGTAGAACGGCTCTCCTACGAGCAGTACTTC. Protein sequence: CASSVERLSYEQYF.

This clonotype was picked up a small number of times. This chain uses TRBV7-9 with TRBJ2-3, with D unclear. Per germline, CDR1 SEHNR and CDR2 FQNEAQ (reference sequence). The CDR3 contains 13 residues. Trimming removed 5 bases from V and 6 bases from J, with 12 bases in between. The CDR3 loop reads CASSPEDSDTQYF. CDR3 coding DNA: TGTGCCAGCAGCCCCGAGGATTCGGATACGCAGTATTTT.

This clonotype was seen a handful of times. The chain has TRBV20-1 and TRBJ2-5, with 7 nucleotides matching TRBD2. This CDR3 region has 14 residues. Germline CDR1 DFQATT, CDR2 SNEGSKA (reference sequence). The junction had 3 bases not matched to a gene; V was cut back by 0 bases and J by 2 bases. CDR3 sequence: CSARDGREQETQYF. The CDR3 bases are TGCAGTGCTAGAGATGGGAGGGAGCAAGAGACCCAGTACTTC.

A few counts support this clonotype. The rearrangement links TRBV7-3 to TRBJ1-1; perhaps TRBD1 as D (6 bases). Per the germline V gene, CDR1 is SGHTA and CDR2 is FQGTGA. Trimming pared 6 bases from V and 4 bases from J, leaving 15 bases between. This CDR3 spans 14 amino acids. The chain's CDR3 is CASSLTGGLTEAFF. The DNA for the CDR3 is TGTGCCAGCAGTTTGACCGGGGGCCTCACTGAAGCTTTCTTT.

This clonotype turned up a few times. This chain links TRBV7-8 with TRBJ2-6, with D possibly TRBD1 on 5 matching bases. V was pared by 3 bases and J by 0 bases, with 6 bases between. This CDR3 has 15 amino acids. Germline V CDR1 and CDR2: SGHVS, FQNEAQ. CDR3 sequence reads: CASSLDTSGANVLTF. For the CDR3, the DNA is TGTGCCAGCAGCTTGGACACCTCTGGGGCCAACGTCCTGACTTTC.

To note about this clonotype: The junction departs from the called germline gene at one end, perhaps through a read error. The CDR3 region has the DNA TGCAGTGCGAGAGGAGGGGCAGGTGAGGAAGCTTTCTTT. Its translation is CSARGGAGEEAFF. The chain combines TRBV20-1 with TRBJ1-1; possible D gene TRBD1, 5 bases. This CDR3 is 13 amino acids long. Germline V gene lookup returns CDR1 DFQATT and CDR2 SNEGSKA (reference sequence).

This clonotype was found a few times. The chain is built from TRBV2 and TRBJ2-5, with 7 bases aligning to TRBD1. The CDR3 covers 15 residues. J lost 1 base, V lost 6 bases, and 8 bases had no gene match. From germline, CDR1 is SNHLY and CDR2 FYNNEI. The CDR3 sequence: CASRAPGGGQETQYF. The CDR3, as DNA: TGTGCCAGCAGGGCCCCAGGGGGTGGCCAAGAGACCCAGTACTTC.

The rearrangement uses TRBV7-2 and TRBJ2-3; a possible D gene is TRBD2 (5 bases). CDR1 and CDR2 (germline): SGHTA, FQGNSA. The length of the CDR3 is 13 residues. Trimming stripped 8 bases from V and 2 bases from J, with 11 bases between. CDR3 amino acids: CASRAESTDTQYF. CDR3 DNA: TGTGCCAGCCGAGCGGAGTCCACAGATACGCAGTATTTT. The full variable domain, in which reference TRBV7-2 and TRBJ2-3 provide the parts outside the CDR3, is GAGVSQSPSNKVTEKGKDVELRCDPISGHTALYWYRQSLGQGLEFLIYFQGNSAPDKSGLPSDRFSAERTGGSVSTLTIQRTQQEDSAVYLCASRAESTDTQYFGPGTRLTVL.

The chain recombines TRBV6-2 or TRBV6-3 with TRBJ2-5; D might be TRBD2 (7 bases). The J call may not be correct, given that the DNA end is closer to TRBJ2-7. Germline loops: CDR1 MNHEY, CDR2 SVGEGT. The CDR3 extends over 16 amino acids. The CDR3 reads CASSYPRGAPRGEQYF. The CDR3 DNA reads TGTGCCAGCAGTTACCCCCGGGGGGCCCCGCGGGGCGAGCAGTACTTC.

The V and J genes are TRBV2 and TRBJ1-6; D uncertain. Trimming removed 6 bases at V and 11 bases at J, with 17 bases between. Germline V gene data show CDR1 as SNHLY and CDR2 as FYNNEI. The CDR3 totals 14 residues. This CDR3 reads CASSPNGRTAPLHF. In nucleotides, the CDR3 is TGTGCCAGCAGCCCCAACGGGCGGACCGCACCCCTCCACTTT.

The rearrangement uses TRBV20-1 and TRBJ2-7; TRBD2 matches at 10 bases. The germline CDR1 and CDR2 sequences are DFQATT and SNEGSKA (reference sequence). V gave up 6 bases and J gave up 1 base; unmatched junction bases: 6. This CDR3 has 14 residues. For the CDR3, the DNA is TGCAGTGCCCCGTGGACTAGCGGTTCCTACGAGCAGTACTTC. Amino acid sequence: CSAPWTSGSYEQYF.

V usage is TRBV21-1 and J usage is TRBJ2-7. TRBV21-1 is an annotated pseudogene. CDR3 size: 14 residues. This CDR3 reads CASSSCTPTYEQYF. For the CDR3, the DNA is TGTGCCAGCAGCAGCTGCACACCAACCTACGAGCAGTACTTC.

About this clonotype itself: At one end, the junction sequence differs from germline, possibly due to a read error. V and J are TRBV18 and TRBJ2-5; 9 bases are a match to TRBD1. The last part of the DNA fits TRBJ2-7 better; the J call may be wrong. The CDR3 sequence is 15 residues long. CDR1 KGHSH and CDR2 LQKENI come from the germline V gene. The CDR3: CASPPSVQGADEQYF. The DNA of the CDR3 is TGTGCCAGCCCACCATCAGTACAGGGGGCTGACGAGCAGTACTTC.

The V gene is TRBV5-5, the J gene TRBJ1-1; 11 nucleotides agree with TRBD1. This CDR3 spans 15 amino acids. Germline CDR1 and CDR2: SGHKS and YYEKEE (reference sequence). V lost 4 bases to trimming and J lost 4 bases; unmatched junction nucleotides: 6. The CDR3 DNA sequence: TGTGCCAGCAGCCGGGACAGGGGGTTGGGCACTGAAGCTTTCTTT. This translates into CASSRDRGLGTEAFF.

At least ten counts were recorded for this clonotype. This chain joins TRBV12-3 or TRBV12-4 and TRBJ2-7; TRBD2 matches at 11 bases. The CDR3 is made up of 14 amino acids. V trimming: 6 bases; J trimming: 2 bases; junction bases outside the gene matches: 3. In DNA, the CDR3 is TGTGCCAGCAGCGGGACTAGCGGACCCTACGAGCAGTACTTC. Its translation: CASSGTSGPYEQYF.

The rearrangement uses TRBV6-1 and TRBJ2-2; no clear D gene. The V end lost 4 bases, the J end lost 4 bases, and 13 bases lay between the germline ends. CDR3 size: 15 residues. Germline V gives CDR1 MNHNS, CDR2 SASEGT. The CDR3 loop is CASSGVWAGTGELFF. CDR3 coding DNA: TGTGCCAGCAGTGGGGTTTGGGCCGGCACCGGGGAGCTGTTTTTT.

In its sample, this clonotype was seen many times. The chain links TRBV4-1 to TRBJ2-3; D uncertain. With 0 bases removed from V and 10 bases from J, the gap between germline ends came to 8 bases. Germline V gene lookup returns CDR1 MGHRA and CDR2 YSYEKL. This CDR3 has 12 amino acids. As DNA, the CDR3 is TGCGCCAGCAGCCAAGATCGGTCGGCGCAGTATTTT. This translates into CASSQDRSAQYF.

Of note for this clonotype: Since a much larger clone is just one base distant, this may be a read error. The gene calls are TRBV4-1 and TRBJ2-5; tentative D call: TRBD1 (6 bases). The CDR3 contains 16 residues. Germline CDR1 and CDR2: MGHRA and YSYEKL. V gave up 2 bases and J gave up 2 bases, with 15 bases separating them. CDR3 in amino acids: CASSQPGHGLQETQYF. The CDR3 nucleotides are TGCGCCAGCAGCCAACCGGGACACGGGCTTCAAGAGACCCAGTACTTC.

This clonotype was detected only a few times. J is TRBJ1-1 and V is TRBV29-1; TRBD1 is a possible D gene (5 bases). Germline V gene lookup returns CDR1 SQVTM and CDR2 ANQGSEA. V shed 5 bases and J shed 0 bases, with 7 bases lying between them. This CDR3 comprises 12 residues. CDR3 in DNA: TGCAGCGTTCCGGACATGAACACTGAAGCTTTCTTT. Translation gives CSVPDMNTEAFF.

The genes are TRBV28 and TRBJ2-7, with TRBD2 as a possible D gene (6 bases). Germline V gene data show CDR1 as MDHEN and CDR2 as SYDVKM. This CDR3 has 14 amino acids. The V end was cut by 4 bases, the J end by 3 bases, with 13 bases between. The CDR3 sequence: CASSSLEGLYEQYF. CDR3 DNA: TGTGCCAGCAGTTCCCTGGAGGGCCTCTACGAGCAGTACTTC.

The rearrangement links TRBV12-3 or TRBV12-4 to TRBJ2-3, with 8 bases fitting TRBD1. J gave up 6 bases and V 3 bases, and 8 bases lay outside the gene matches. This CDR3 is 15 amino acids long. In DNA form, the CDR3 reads TGTGCCAGCAGTTTTGGGGACAGGCCATTGGATACGCAGTATTTT. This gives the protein CASSFGDRPLDTQYF.

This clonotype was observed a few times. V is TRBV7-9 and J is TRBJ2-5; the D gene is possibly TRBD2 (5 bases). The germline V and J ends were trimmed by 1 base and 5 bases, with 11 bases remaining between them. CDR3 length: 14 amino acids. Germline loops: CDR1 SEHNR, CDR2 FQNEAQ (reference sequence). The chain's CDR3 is CASSLELVWETQYF. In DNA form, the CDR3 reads TGTGCCAGCAGCTTAGAACTAGTTTGGGAGACCCAGTACTTC.

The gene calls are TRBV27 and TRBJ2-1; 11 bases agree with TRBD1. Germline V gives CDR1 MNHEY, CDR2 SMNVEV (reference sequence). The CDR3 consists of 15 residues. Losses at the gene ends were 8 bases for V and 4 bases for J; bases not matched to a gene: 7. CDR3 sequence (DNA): TGTGCCAGCGGACCCGGGACAGGGGGATACAATGAGCAGTTCTTC. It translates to CASGPGTGGYNEQFF.

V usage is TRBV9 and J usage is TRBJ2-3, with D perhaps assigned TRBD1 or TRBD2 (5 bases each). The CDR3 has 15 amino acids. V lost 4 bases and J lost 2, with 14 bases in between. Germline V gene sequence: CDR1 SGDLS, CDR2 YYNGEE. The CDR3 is CASSPSIGTTDTQYF. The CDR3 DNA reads TGTGCCAGCAGCCCCTCAATCGGGACCACAGATACGCAGTATTTT. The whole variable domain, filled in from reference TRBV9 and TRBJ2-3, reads DSGVTQTPKHLITATGQRVTLRCSPRSGDLSVYWYQQSLDQGLQFLIQYYNGEERAKGNILERFSAQQFPDLHSELNLSSLELGDSALYFCASSPSIGTTDTQYFGPGTRLTVL.

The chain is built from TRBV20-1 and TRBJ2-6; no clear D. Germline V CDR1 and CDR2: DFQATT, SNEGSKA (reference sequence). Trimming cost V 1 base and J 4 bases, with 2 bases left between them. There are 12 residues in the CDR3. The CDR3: CSARVGANVLTF. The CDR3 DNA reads TGCAGTGCTAGAGTCGGGGCCAACGTCCTGACTTTC.

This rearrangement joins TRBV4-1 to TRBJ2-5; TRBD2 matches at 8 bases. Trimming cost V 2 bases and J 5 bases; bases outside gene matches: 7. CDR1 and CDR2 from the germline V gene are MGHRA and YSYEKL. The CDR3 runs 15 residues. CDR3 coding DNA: TGCGCCAGCAGCCAATCCGGGGCTAGCGGGGAGACCCAGTACTTC. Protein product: CASSQSGASGETQYF.

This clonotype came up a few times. CDR3 residues: CASSLSFLAGITDTQYF. The CDR3 DNA is TGCGCCAGCAGCCTTTCCTTCCTAGCGGGGATCACAGATACGCAGTATTTT. The chain couples TRBV5-1 to TRBJ2-3; 9 nucleotides agree with TRBD2. The CDR3 sequence is 17 residues long. The J segment lost 2 bases and the V segment lost 4 bases, leaving 11 bases of the junction unmatched. Germline V gene lookup returns CDR1 SGHRS and CDR2 YFSETQ.

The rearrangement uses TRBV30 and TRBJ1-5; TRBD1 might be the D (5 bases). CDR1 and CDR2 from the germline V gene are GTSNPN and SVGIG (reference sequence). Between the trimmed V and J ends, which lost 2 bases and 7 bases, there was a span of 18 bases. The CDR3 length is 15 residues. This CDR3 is CAWSLFGTSEQPQHF. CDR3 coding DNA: TGTGCCTGGAGTCTATTTGGGACTTCAGAACAGCCCCAGCATTTT.

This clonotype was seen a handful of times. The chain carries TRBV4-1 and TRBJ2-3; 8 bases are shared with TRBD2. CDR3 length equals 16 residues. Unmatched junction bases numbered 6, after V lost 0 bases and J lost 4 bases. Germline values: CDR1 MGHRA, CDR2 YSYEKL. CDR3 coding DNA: TGCGCCAGCAGCCAAGAAAACGCGGGGGGTTCAGATACGCAGTATTTT. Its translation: CASSQENAGGSDTQYF.

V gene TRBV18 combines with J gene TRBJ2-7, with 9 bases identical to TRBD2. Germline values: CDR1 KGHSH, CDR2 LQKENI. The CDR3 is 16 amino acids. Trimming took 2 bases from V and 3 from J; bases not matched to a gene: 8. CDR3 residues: CASSPGGRADLYEQYF. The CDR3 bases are TGTGCCAGCTCACCAGGCGGGAGGGCCGACCTCTACGAGCAGTACTTC.

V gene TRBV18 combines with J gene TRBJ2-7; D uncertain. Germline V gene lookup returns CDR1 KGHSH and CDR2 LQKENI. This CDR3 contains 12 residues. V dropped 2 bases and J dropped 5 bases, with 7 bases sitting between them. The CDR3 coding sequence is TGTGCCAGCTCACCAAATGGGGACGAGCAGTACTTC. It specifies CASSPNGDEQYF.